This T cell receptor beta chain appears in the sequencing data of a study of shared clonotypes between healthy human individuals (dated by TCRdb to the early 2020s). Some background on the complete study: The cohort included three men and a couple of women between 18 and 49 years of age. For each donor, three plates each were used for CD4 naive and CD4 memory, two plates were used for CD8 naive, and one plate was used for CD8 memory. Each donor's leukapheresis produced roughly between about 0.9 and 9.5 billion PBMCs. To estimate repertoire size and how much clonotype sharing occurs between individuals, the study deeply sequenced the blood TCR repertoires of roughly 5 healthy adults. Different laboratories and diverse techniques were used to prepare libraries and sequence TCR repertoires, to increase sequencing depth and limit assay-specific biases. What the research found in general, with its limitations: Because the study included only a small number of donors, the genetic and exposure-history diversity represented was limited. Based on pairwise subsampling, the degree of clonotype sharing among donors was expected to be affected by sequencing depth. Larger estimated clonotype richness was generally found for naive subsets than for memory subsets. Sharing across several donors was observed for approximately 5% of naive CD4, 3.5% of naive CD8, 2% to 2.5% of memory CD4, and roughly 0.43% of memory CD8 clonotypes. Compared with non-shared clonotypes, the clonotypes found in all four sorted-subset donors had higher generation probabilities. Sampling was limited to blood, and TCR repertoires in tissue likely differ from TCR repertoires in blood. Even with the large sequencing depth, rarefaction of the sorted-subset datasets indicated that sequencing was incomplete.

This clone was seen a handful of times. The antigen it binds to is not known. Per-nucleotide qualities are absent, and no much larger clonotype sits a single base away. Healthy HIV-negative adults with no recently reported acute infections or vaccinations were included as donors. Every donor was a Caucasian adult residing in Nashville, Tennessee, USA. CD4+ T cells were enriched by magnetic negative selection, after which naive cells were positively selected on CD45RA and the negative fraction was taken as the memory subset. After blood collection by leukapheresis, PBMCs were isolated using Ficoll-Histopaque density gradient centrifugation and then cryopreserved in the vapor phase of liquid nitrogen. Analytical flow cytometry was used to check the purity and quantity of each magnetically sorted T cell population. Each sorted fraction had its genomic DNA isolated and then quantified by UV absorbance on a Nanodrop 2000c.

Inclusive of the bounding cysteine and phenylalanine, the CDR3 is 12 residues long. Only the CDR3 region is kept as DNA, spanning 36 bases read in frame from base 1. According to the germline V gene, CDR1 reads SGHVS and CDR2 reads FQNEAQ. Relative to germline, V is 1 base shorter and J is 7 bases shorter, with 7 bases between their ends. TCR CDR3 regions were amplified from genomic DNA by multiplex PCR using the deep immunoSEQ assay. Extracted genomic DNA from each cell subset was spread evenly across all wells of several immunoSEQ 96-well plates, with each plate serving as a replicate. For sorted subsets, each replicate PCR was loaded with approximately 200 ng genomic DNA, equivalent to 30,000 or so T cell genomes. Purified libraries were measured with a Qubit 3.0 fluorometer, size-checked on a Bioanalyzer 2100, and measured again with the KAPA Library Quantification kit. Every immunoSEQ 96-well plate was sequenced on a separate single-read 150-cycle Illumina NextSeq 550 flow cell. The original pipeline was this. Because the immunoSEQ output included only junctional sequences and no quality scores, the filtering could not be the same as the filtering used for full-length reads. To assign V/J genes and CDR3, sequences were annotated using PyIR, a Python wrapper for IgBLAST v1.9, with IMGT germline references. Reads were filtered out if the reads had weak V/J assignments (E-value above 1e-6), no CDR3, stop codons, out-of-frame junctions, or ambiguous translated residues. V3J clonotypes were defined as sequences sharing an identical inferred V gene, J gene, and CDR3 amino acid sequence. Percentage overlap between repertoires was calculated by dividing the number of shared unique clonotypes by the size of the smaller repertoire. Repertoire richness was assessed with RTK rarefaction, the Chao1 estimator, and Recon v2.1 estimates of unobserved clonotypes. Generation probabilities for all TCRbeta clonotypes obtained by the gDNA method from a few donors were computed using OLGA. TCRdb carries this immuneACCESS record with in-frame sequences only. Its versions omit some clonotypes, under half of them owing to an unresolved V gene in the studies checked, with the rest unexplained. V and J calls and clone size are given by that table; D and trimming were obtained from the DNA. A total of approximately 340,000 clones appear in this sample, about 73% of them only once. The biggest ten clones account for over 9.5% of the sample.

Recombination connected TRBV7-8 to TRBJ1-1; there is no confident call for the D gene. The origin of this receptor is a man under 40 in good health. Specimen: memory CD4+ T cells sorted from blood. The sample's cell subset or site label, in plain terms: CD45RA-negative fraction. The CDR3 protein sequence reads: CASSLESGEAFF. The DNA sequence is TGTGCCAGCAGCTTAGAGTCCGGTGAAGCTTTCTTT.